The 32 T cell receptor beta chains below all came from one sample that was sequenced in a study of CD8 T cells in ankylosing spondylitis. MiXCR, run by TCRdb on the 5' RACE reads, gives a single entry per CDR3 protein. The table has a few hundred thousand distinct CDR3 sequences, about 15% seen once; the top ten hold over 1%. Their target antigens are unknown. Findings and limits, study-wide: Apparently characteristic of ankylosing spondylitis blood was a TCR beta motif (about 8 highly homologous variants).

Sequencing used blood, either unsorted or a sorted T cell fraction (not recorded which). The receptors were gathered from a male donor with ankylosing spondylitis.

This clonotype was seen only a few times. The rearrangement joins TRBV10-3 to TRBJ1-3, with 7 bases that match TRBD1. V gave up 6 bases and J gave up 6 bases; unmatched junction bases: 8. This CDR3 has 14 amino acids. The germline CDR1 and CDR2 sequences are ENHRY and SYGVKD. DNA of the CDR3: TGTGCCATCAGCCCTTCACAGGGGACAAACACCATATATTTT. This gives the protein CAISPSQGTNTIYF.

The sample holds many counts of this clonotype. The chain recombines TRBV5-1 with TRBJ1-1; D is possibly TRBD1 (5 bases). The CDR3 is made up of 15 amino acids. V was shortened by 4 bases and J by 1 base, with 14 bases between the two germline ends. Germline-derived CDR1 and CDR2 are SGHRS and YFSETQ. The DNA of the CDR3 is TGCGCCAGCAGCCTTACCGGGACCCCGAACACTGAAGCTTTCTTT. Amino acid sequence: CASSLTGTPNTEAFF.

This clonotype was observed many times. CDR3 amino acids: CASSEYSGSNEKLFF. In DNA, the CDR3 is TGTGCCAGCAGTGAATACAGTGGTTCTAATGAAAAACTGTTTTTT. The chain has TRBV25-1 and TRBJ1-4, with D hard to call. Trimming stripped 0 bases from V and 3 bases from J, with 8 bases between. CDR3 length: 15 residues. Germline V gene sequence: CDR1 MGHDK, CDR2 SYGVNS.

The rearrangement uses TRBV12-3 or TRBV12-4 and TRBJ1-6; the match to TRBD1 covers 7 bases. V trimming: 6 bases; J trimming: 0 bases; junction bases outside the gene matches: 5. This CDR3 is 16 amino acids long. CDR3 bases: TGTGCCAGCAGACCAGGGGGGAGCTCCTATAATTCACCCCTCCACTTT. This translates into CASRPGGSSYNSPLHF.

This clonotype was counted only a few times. The V call is TRBV5-4, the J call TRBJ1-1; tentatively, D is TRBD1 (5 bases). Germline V gene data show CDR1 as SGHNT and CDR2 as YYREEE (reference sequence). V was shortened by 5 bases and J by 8 bases, with 13 bases between the two germline ends. The CDR3 contains 12 residues. CDR3 sequence reads: CASRPQGGEAFF. CDR3 coding DNA: TGTGCCAGCAGACCCCAGGGCGGGGAAGCTTTCTTT.

Ten or more counts support this clonotype. The V call is TRBV6-5, the J call TRBJ2-7; D possibly corresponds to TRBD2 (6 bases). Germline loops: CDR1 MNHEY, CDR2 SVGAGI. V dropped 0 bases and J dropped 3 bases, with 15 bases sitting between them. This CDR3 spans 16 amino acids. As DNA, the CDR3 is TGTGCCAGCAGTTACTCCGCGGAGACTAGTATCTACGAGCAGTACTTC. Its protein product is CASSYSAETSIYEQYF.

This chain links TRBV7-6 with TRBJ1-5; possible D gene TRBD1, 6 bases. CDR3 length equals 14 residues. Germline values: CDR1 SGHVS, CDR2 FNYEAQ. Trimming stripped 6 bases from V and 5 bases from J, with 14 bases between. The CDR3 nucleotides read TGTGCCAGCAGTCGGAGGGGGGGGGATCAGCCCCAGCATTTT. As protein: CASSRRGGDQPQHF.

This chain's CDR3 is CSVAGQGVGYTF. The CDR3 region has the DNA TGCAGCGTCGCCGGACAGGGGGTTGGCTACACCTTC. The rearrangement links TRBV29-1 to TRBJ1-2, with TRBD1 matching over 10 bases. The CDR3 has 12 amino acids. V gave up 6 bases and J gave up 7 bases; unmatched junction bases: 5. The germline V gene has CDR1 SQVTM and CDR2 ANQGSEA.

There are a few counts of this clonotype. V gene TRBV15 combines with J gene TRBJ1-3; weak D call: TRBD1 (5 bases). V was clipped by 5 bases and J by 3 bases, with 20 bases between them. CDR3 size: 17 residues. Germline V lookup: CDR1 LNHNV, CDR2 YYDKDF (reference sequence). CDR3 in DNA: TGTGCCACCAGCCGAGCCAGCCCCCGGGGCGGTGGAAACACCATATATTTT. The encoded protein is CATSRASPRGGGNTIYF.

This clonotype was counted a few times. V usage is TRBV7-9 and J usage is TRBJ2-2; 7 nucleotides match TRBD1. The CDR3 totals 15 residues. Germline V gene lookup returns CDR1 SEHNR and CDR2 FQNEAQ (reference sequence). V lost 5 bases and J lost 5; bases outside the gene matches: 8. The CDR3, as DNA: TGTGCCAGCAGCGCCGGGGACAGTTGGACCGGGGAGCTGTTTTTT. Translation gives CASSAGDSWTGELFF.

The chain has TRBV2 and TRBJ1-6; 7 nucleotides align to TRBD1. CDR3 length equals 15 residues. Germline lookup yields CDR1 SNHLY and CDR2 FYNNEI. Trimming removed 3 bases from V and 13 bases from J; junction bases left unmatched: 12. CDR3 sequence: CASSDPGGPKAPLHF. The CDR3 DNA reads TGTGCCAGCAGTGACCCAGGGGGACCTAAAGCTCCCCTCCACTTT.

This clonotype was found a few times. The chain is built from TRBV20-1 and TRBJ1-5, with D unclear. This CDR3 region has 13 residues. V lost 6 bases and J 2 bases, leaving 11 bases between the germline ends. Germline lookup yields CDR1 DFQATT and CDR2 SNEGSKA (reference sequence). The CDR3 loop is CSAPPPGNQPQHF. CDR3 in DNA: TGCAGTGCCCCCCCACCCGGCAATCAGCCCCAGCATTTT.

This clonotype has a handful of counts. The genes are TRBV20-1 and TRBJ2-1; possible D gene TRBD1, 5 bases. The germline V gene encodes CDR1 DFQATT and CDR2 SNEGSKA (reference sequence). V was cut by 4 bases and J by 7 bases, with 20 bases left in between. The length of the CDR3 is 15 residues. The CDR3 loop is CSAIRPDKRVNEQFF. Here the CDR3 DNA reads TGCAGTGCTATCCGCCCGGACAAGAGAGTAAATGAGCAGTTCTTC.

This clonotype was observed a handful of times. The chain is built from TRBV18 and TRBJ2-2; D remains unclear. The CDR3 loop spans 15 amino acids. Germline CDR1 KGHSH, CDR2 LQKENI. V was clipped by 5 bases and J by 0 bases, with 10 bases between them. CDR3 amino acids: CASSSRQANTGELFF. Written as DNA, the CDR3 is TGTGCCAGCTCAAGTCGCCAGGCGAACACCGGGGAGCTGTTTTTT.

The chain couples TRBV20-1 to TRBJ2-4, with D unresolved. V gave up 4 bases and J gave up 0 bases, with 13 bases separating them. Germline V gives CDR1 DFQATT, CDR2 SNEGSKA (reference sequence). This CDR3 has 15 residues. The CDR3 bases are TGCAGTGCTAAAATCGACCGACTAGCCAAAAACATTCAGTACTTC. Translation: CSAKIDRLAKNIQYF.

The rearrangement joins TRBV6-1 to TRBJ1-5; no reliable D call. V lost 6 bases and J lost 5, with 14 bases in between. The CDR3 sequence is 14 residues long. Germline CDR1 and CDR2: MNHNS and SASEGT. The chain's CDR3 is CASSPQVGYQPQHF. In DNA form, the CDR3 reads TGTGCCAGCAGCCCACAAGTGGGGTATCAGCCCCAGCATTTT.

The chain employs TRBV9 and TRBJ1-3, with D uncertain. V gave up 2 bases and J gave up 2 bases, with 8 bases separating them. The CDR3 is 14 residues long. Per germline, CDR1 SGDLS and CDR2 YYNGEE. The CDR3 region has the DNA TGTGCCAGCAGCGTCAGGCAGGCTGGAAACACCATATATTTT. This codes for CASSVRQAGNTIYF.

This clonotype was seen more than once but under ten times. The rearrangement links TRBV25-1 to TRBJ2-7; a possible D gene is TRBD2 (5 bases). In germline, CDR1 is MGHDK, CDR2 SYGVNS. Trimming cost V 7 bases and J 2 bases, with 21 bases left between them. This CDR3 comprises 16 residues. In nucleotides, the CDR3 is TGTGCCAGCACTTCCCCGGCGGGCAGTGCCACCTACGAGCAGTACTTC. It encodes CASTSPAGSATYEQYF.

The chain combines TRBV12-3 or TRBV12-4 with TRBJ2-2; 7 bases match TRBD2. The CDR3 covers 16 residues. V was pared by 0 bases and J by 4 bases, with 5 bases of the junction left unmatched. CDR3 sequence: CASSLAGGPGTGELFF. For the CDR3, the DNA is TGTGCCAGCAGTTTAGCGGGAGGGCCTGGCACCGGGGAGCTGTTTTTT.

The chain joins TRBV7-9 to TRBJ2-5; the D gene is possibly TRBD2 (5 bases). V was shortened by 2 bases and J by 0 bases, with 13 bases between the two germline ends. The CDR3 spans 16 residues. CDR1 SEHNR and CDR2 FQNEAQ come from the germline V gene (reference sequence). The chain's CDR3 is CASSLRSGLYQETQYF. The CDR3 DNA reads TGTGCCAGCAGCTTACGGTCGGGATTGTACCAAGAGACCCAGTACTTC. The full variable domain, completed using reference TRBV7-9 and TRBJ2-5, is DTGVSQNPRHKITKRGQNVTFRCDPISEHNRLYWYRQTLGQGPEFLTYFQNEAQLEKSRLLSDRFSAERPKGSFSTLEIQRTEQGDSAMYLCASSLRSGLYQETQYFGPGTRLLVL.

This clonotype has at least ten counts. The chain links TRBV20-1 to TRBJ2-4, with 10 bases lining up with TRBD1. This CDR3 region has 15 residues. The germline gives CDR1 DFQATT, CDR2 SNEGSKA (reference sequence). V trimming: 2 bases; J trimming: 7 bases; junction bases outside the gene matches: 8. CDR3 coding DNA: TGCAGTGCTAGACCGATGACAGGGGGCAATAACATTCAGTACTTC. Protein product: CSARPMTGGNNIQYF.

This clonotype was recorded many times. J is TRBJ2-7 and V is TRBV20-1, with D hard to call. Trimming took 7 bases from V and 6 from J, leaving 16 bases between them. Germline CDR1 reads DFQATT; CDR2 reads SNEGSKA (reference sequence). This CDR3 spans 12 amino acids. This CDR3 reads CSVEELTGEQYF. CDR3 DNA sequence: TGCAGTGTTGAGGAGCTCACTGGCGAGCAGTACTTC.

The table lists this clonotype with many counts. The V gene is TRBV5-1, the J gene TRBJ2-2; D is perhaps TRBD1 or TRBD2 (5 bases each). Per the germline V gene, CDR1 is SGHRS and CDR2 is YFSETQ. CDR3 size: 16 residues. V was cut by 3 bases and J by 5 bases, with 17 bases left in between. CDR3 DNA sequence: TGCGCCAGCAGCTCAACGGGACCCGAGGGGACCGGGGAGCTGTTTTTT. As protein: CASSSTGPEGTGELFF.

CDR3 sequence: CASSWDSGGASTGELFF. The CDR3 region has the DNA TGCGCCAGCAGCTGGGATAGCGGGGGGGCCAGCACCGGGGAGCTGTTTTTT. The J gene is TRBJ2-2, the V gene TRBV5-1; 11 nucleotides align to TRBD2. V lost 3 bases, J lost 4 bases, and 8 bases stayed unmatched. Germline V lookup: CDR1 SGHRS, CDR2 YFSETQ. The CDR3 length is 17 residues.

Only a few counts were recorded for this clonotype. V is TRBV11-2 and J is TRBJ2-2; D unclear. The CDR3 covers 12 residues. V was pared by 8 bases and J by 7 bases, with 11 bases between. The germline gives CDR1 SGHAT, CDR2 FQNNGV. CDR3 nucleotides: TGTGCCAGCGGACGAACGGTCGGGGAGCTGTTTTTT. This translates into CASGRTVGELFF.

This clonotype occurred many times. The V and J genes are TRBV12-3 or TRBV12-4 and TRBJ2-1; 7 nucleotides line up with TRBD2. J was trimmed by 8 bases and V by 1 base; bases with no gene match: 8. CDR3 length: 15 residues. CDR3 coding DNA: TGTGCCAGCAGTTTAGTAGGTTTGGCGGGGGATGAGCAGTTCTTC. Amino acids: CASSLVGLAGDEQFF.

This chain joins TRBV14 and TRBJ1-2, with a weak D call TRBD1 (6 bases). Germline CDR1 is SGHDN and CDR2 is FVKESK. This CDR3 has 15 amino acids. Trimming left V 0 bases short and J 2 bases short, with 10 bases between. CDR3 coding DNA: TGTGCCAGCAGCCAAGATCGGACAGTCAACTATGGCTACACCTTC. Its protein is CASSQDRTVNYGYTF.

The rearrangement links TRBV4-1 to TRBJ2-5; D is possibly TRBD1 or TRBD2 (5 bases each). Trimming took off 4 bases at V and 2 bases at J, with 17 bases between the two ends. Germline V gene lookup returns CDR1 MGHRA and CDR2 YSYEKL. The CDR3 covers 16 residues. CDR3: CASSLFGAVGQETQYF. The CDR3 region has the DNA TGCGCCAGCAGCCTCTTCGGGGCCGTAGGGCAAGAGACCCAGTACTTC.

Of note for this clonotype: An end of the junction differs from the germline gene, which may be a read error. The CDR3 DNA reads as TGTGCCACCGAGGGCACGGATACGCAGTATTTT. Protein product: CATEGTDTQYF. The chain uses TRBV15 and TRBJ2-3, with D possibly TRBD2 on 5 matching bases. In germline, CDR1 is LNHNV, CDR2 YYDKDF (reference sequence). The length of the CDR3 is 11 residues.

This clonotype was seen only once. A much larger clone lies one base from this, so it may be a read error. The J gene is TRBJ2-5, the V gene TRBV29-1, with D possibly matching TRBD1 (6 bases). The germline CDR1 and CDR2 sequences are SQVTM and ANQGSEA. Trimming stripped 6 bases from V and 4 bases from J, with 12 bases between. The CDR3 contains 12 residues. The CDR3 sequence: CSVGSGVETQYF. As DNA, the CDR3 is TGCAGCGTAGGGTCAGGGGTAGAGACCCAGTACTTC.

This chain joins TRBV30 and TRBJ1-6; 7 bases agree with TRBD1. CDR3 size: 15 residues. Germline lookup yields CDR1 GTSNPN and CDR2 SVGIG (reference sequence). The V gene end was trimmed by 1 base and the J gene end by 5 bases; junction bases not matched to a gene: 5. DNA for the CDR3: TGTGCCTGGAGTGCCGGGACAGCTAATAATTCACCCCTCCACTTT. Translating it yields CAWSAGTANNSPLHF. Using reference TRBV30 and TRBJ1-6 for the parts outside the CDR3, the full variable domain is SQTIHQWPATLVQPVGSPLSLECTVEGTSNPNLYWYRQAAGRGLQLLFYSVGIGQISSEVPQNLSASRPQDRQFILSSKKLLLSDSGFYLCAWSAGTANNSPLHFGNGTRLTVT.

This clonotype was counted between two and nine times. The chain is built from TRBV7-9 and TRBJ2-2, with 8 positions matching TRBD1. The CDR3 loop spans 17 amino acids. Germline lookup yields CDR1 SEHNR and CDR2 FQNEAQ (reference sequence). V was clipped by 5 bases and J by 1 base; unmatched bases: 9. CDR3 coding DNA: TGTGCCAGCAGCGCAGGACAGACAGGGGTGAACACCGGGGAGCTGTTTTTT. It translates to CASSAGQTGVNTGELFF.